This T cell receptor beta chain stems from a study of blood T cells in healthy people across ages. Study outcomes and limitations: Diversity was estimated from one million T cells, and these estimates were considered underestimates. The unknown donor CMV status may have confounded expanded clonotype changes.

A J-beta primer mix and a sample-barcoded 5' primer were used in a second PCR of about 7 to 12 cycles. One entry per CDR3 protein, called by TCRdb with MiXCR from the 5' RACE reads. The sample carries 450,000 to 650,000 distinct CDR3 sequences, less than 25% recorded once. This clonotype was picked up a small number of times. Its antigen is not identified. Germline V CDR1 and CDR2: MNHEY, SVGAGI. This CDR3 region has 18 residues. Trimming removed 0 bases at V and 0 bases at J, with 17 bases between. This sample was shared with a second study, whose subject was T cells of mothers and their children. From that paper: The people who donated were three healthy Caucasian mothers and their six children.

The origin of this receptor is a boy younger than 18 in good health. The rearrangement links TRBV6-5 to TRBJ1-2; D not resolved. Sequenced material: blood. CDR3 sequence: CASSYSRVEGGSNYGYTF. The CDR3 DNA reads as TGTGCCAGCAGTTACTCGAGGGTGGAGGGAGGGTCTAACTATGGCTACACCTTC.